The entry that follows covers one TCR beta chain sequence. Its antigen is still unknown. No clone much larger than this one lies a single base away; base qualities are absent. This sample was taken from a study of CD8+CD57+ T cells in acquired aplastic anemia (dated by TCRdb to 2016 to 2019). Looking at the study overall: DNA extracted from sorted CD4+ and CD8+ cells had a mean of roughly 3.3 ug, with a range of about 0.18 to 27.4 ug. A CD8+CD57+ expansion meant a frequency higher than the mean frequency seen in healthy subjects.

Paper-wide results and their limitations: Roughly 30 CD8+ CDR3 sequences were found to be shared between patients and controls, but these sequences appeared to be highly expressed in patients and within the immunodominant clones of the patients. No significant difference in CD8+ Simpson's diversity was found between patients and healthy controls (P=0.060).

Patients chosen for sequencing had shown expansion of CD8+CD57+ cells by flow cytometry. Every patient had a diagnosis of severe acquired aplastic anemia based on International Study of Aplastic Anemia and Agranulocytosis and Camitta criteria. No patient had received any therapy when blood was sampled. The study deep-sequenced TCR repertoires of sorted CD4+ and CD8+ blood T cells from severe aplastic anemia patients and healthy subjects. Patients were enrolled in the USA under clinicaltrials.gov protocols 00001620, 01623167, 00001397, 00071045, 00081523 and 00961064. Ficoll-Paque density gradient centrifugation was used to isolate peripheral blood mononuclear cells. Before DNA was extracted, CD4+ and CD8+ T cells were sorted using either FACS or magnetic beads. Genomic DNA served as template for TCR beta VDJ combination and CDR3 sequence profiling. An Illumina HiSeq 2000 was used for TCR repertoire sequencing. The original methods were these. TRBV/TRBJ rearrangement plots, CDR3 size and DJ length profiles, and Simpson's diversity index were used to assess repertoires. The most abundant DNA sequence in the deep sequencing data was taken as the immunodominant clone. CDR3 amino acid sequences were screened for sharing across subjects and compared with published repertoires and the VDJdb database. In TCRdb, the public reads were trimmed at Q25 with fastp and aligned with MiXCR, with productive beta chains retained. When rows share a CDR3 protein, they turn into one entry using the most common DNA and genes. The V and J calls follow TCRdb's processing rather than the paper's. Counted in this sample were about 200,000 distinct CDR3 sequences; 65% of them appeared once. The top ten clonotypes cover around 60% of the sample.

The trim is 9 bases for V and 6 bases for J, with a gap of 14 bases between the germline ends. The CDR3, from cysteine to phenylalanine, totals 13 residues. Only the CDR3 DNA stays, 39 bases, in frame from base 1. Sequences SNHLY (CDR1) and FYNNEI (CDR2) are obtained from the germline V gene. The chain is made from TRBV2 and TRBJ1-4, with a weak D call of TRBD1 (5 bases match). Sequencing input: sorted CD4+, CD8+, or CD8+CD57+ T cells (not recorded which) from PBMCs. The origin of this receptor is a human donor with aplastic anemia. The CDR3 is CARRQYRDEKLFF. The base sequence is TGTGCCAGAAGACAGTATCGGGATGAAAAACTGTTTTTT.